This is a list of T cell receptor beta chains from one sample in a study of cytomegalovirus exposure and HLA in healthy donors. Only in-frame clones appear in the TCRdb table, and some are missing; sequencing was by immunoSEQ multiplex PCR. The table shows about 160,000 clones, with roughly 82% occurring only once. The sample consisted of PBMCs. Receptor source: a girl aged 10 to 17 in good health and CMV-seropositive. Both conserved end residues are part of each CDR3. The order of the fields is V gene, D gene, J gene, clone size, CDR3 DNA, CDR3 protein. D genes are given only for firm matches. For some rows the clone size is stated as once, few or many, or as a class when expanded; others skip it.

>TRBV29-1|NA|TRBJ2-2|NA
TGCAGCGTTGACAGGGGAAAGACCGGGGAGCTGTTTTTT
CSVDRGKTGELFF
>TRBV5-1|NA|TRBJ1-4|NA
TGCGCCAGCAGACTCCAGGGTGAGGCTAATGAAAAACTGTTTTTT
CASRLQGEANEKLFF
>TRBV10-3|TRBD2|TRBJ2-3|NA
TGTGCCATCAGTGAAAGCGGGGGAGCTGCAGATACGCAGTATTTT
CAISESGGAADTQYF
>TRBV19|NA|TRBJ1-2|once
TGTGCCAGTAGTATCGTGACAGCTCGGTACCACTATGGCTACACCTTC
CASSIVTARYHYGYTF
>TRBV5-1|NA|TRBJ1-3|once
TGCGCCAGCAGCTTACAGACTGGAAACACCATATATTTT
CASSLQTGNTIYF
>TRBV6-1|NA|TRBJ1-1|NA
TGTGCCAGCAGTGCGGGGGGGTGGCAGGTCACTGAAGCTTTCTTT
CASSAGGWQVTEAFF
>TRBV7-2|NA|TRBJ1-1|NA
TGTGCCAGCAGCTTCACAGGTGAGACTGAAGCTTTCTTT
CASSFTGETEAFF
>TRBV7-6|NA|TRBJ2-5|NA
TGTGCCAGCAGCTATGAGCCAGGGGCCCAAGAGACCCAGTACTTC
CASSYEPGAQETQYF
>TRBV5-5|NA|TRBJ2-7|few
TGTGCCAGCAGCCGACAAGACTCCTACGAGCAGTACTTC
CASSRQDSYEQYF
>TRBV10-3|TRBD1|TRBJ2-7|NA
TGTGCCATCAGTGGTACCGGGACAGGGGCCTCCTACGAGCAGTACTTC
CAISGTGTGASYEQYF
>TRBV6-5|TRBD2|TRBJ2-1|NA
TGTGCCAGCAGTTACACGGGAGGGAGGAATGAGCAGTTCTTC
CASSYTGGRNEQFF
>TRBV5-4|NA|TRBJ1-2|NA
TGTGCCAGCAGCTTGGATCCTGTGGACTATGGGTACACCTTC
CASSLDPVDYGYTF
>TRBV9|TRBD1|TRBJ2-4|NA
TGTGCCAGCAGCGGGAACACAGGGACAGTATACTTC
CASSGNTGTVYF